This T cell receptor beta chain was identified in a study of blood T cell repertoires in COVID-19 (dated by TCRdb to 2019 to 2021). As for the study more broadly: The collaborator samples originated in the United States, Italy and Spain and spanned the acute and convalescent phases of COVID-19. The samples were drawn from the first 160 participants of the ongoing ImmuneRACE study and from 950 to 1,500 subjects provided by 6 global collaborators. The dataset comprised deeply sampled blood TCRbeta repertoires from subjects exposed to, actively infected with, or recovered from COVID-19. Where available, HLA class I and class II types were obtained from metadata supplied by the sample provider rather than from assay-based typing. The repertoires were released in a freely available public database intended as a resource for research on the immune response to SARS-CoV-2. The sample metadata nearly always contained a de-identified subject ID, COVID-19 status, age in years and sex. The material from the prospective study consisted of cDNA or gDNA derived from T cells, B-cell-depleted T cells, or PBMCs.

The paper as a whole reports these results and caveats: The quantity of clinical and demographic metadata differed by source and by participant and was supplied without curation.

The CDR3 runs 15 residues from the cysteine to the phenylalanine. The read is trimmed to its CDR3 DNA, 45 bases read in frame from base 1. V is pared back by 4 bases and J by 2 bases, with 16 bases lying between the germline termini. The germline V gene (reference sequence) provides CDR1 SGHNT and CDR2 YYREEE. TCRbeta CDR3 regions were amplified from genomic DNA by means of the immunoSEQ Assay, a bias-controlled multiplex PCR. Under the source paper's analysis protocol: The number of nucleated cells in each sample was estimated from the amplification of reference gene primers within the assay. Sequence reads were collapsed and filtered to measure the absolute abundance of every unique TCRbeta CDR3 rearrangement. For each sample, productive Simpson clonality was calculated as the square root of Simpson's diversity index over productive rearrangements. TCRdb limited this immuneACCESS table to in-frame rearrangements with V and J called. A share of clones is missing; checked studies link under half to unresolved V genes, and the rest is unexplained. Clone size and the V and J calls come from that table; the DNA yielded D and trimming. The sample records approximately 150,000 clones, over 70% of which are singletons. Of the sample, roughly a tenth is held by the ten largest clones.

This clone is a singleton in its sample. Its antigen remains unidentified. One base away there is no much larger clone; base qualities are not given. Each collaborating institution followed its own protocols to collect whole blood in K2EDTA tubes. For TCRbeta analysis, collaborator samples were shipped as frozen whole blood, as isolated PBMCs, or as DNA extracted from either sample type. Sequenced material: peripheral blood. The sequence joins TRBV5-4 to TRBJ2-7, with TRBD2 as a weak D call on 6 bases. The source of this sequence is a man in his fifties or sixties with active or convalescent COVID-19. Here the CDR3 is given as CASSPGRGLPYEQYF. The bases are TGTGCCAGCAGCCCTGGCCGGGGACTCCCCTACGAGCAGTACTTC.